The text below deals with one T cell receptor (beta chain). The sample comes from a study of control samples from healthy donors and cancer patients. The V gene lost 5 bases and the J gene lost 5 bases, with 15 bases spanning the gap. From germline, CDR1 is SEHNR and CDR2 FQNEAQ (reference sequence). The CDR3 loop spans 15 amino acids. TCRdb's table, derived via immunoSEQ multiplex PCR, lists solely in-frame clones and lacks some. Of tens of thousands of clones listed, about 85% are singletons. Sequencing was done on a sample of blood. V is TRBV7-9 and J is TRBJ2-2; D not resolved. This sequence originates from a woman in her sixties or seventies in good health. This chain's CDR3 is CASSLDPIPTGELFF. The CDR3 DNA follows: TGTGCCAGCAGCCTAGACCCTATTCCAACCGGGGAGCTGTTTTTT.